The 12 T cell receptor beta chains in this list originate from one sample, sequenced in a study of blood T cells in healthy people across ages. Combining a sample-barcoded 5' primer with a J-beta primer mix, a second PCR ran for 7 to 11 cycles. MiXCR, applied by TCRdb to the 5' RACE reads, yields one record per CDR3 protein. Among 650,000 to 800,000 distinct CDR3 sequences listed, under 65% were seen once. Sequenced material: blood. The receptors were sampled from a woman over 75 in good health.

This clonotype was detected only a few times. This chain connects TRBV2 to TRBJ1-6, with D perhaps TRBD1 (5 bases). Trimming took off 6 bases at V and 8 bases at J, with 17 bases between the two ends. The germline CDR1 and CDR2 sequences are SNHLY and FYNNEI. The CDR3 loop spans 15 amino acids. DNA of the CDR3: TGTGCCAGCAGCTATCGAGGGAGAGGGGATTCACCCCTCCACTTT. It codes for CASSYRGRGDSPLHF.

This clonotype was counted many times. This rearrangement joins TRBV4-2 to TRBJ2-6; 9 bases are a match to TRBD2. This CDR3 region has 18 residues. Germline CDR1 and CDR2: LGHNA and YNFKEQ. V lost 4 bases, J lost 1 base, and 8 bases stayed unmatched. The CDR3 coding sequence is TGTGCCAGCAGCCTACGACTAGCGGATTTATCTGGGGCCAACGTCCTGACTTTC. Amino acid sequence: CASSLRLADLSGANVLTF.

This clonotype turned up a few times. The gene calls are TRBV5-1 and TRBJ2-2; 9 bases line up with TRBD2. V shed 0 bases, J shed 4 bases, and the junction held 13 bases outside the gene matches. The germline gives CDR1 SGHRS, CDR2 YFSETQ. The CDR3 is 19 residues long. CDR3 region: CASSLGVISGSFRTGELFF. CDR3 nucleotide sequence: TGCGCCAGCAGCTTGGGTGTGATTAGCGGGAGTTTTCGCACCGGGGAGCTGTTTTTT.

This clonotype showed up just a few times. The rearrangement links TRBV4-1 to TRBJ1-2; 8 positions match TRBD1. Germline values: CDR1 MGHRA, CDR2 YSYEKL. Trimming at V came to 1 base and at J to 4 bases, leaving 2 bases not matched to a gene. CDR3 length equals 14 residues. CDR3: CASSQGDRSYGYTF. CDR3 DNA sequence: TGCGCCAGCAGCCAAGGGGACAGGTCCTATGGCTACACCTTC.

In regard to this clonotype: This may be a read error, as it is one base from a much larger clone. The rearrangement links TRBV3-1 to TRBJ1-6; D remains unclear. Germline-derived CDR1 and CDR2 are LGHDT and YNNKEL (reference sequence). CDR3 length equals 16 residues. This chain's CDR3 is CASSHASELYSSPLHF. The DNA for the CDR3 is TGTGCCAGCAGTCATGCATCGGAACTTTATAGTTCACCCCTCCACTTT. Combining the CDR3 with reference TRBV3-1 and TRBJ1-6 gives the whole variable domain DTAVSQTPKYLVTQMGNDKSIKCEQNLGHDTMYWYKQDSKKFLKIMFSYNNKELIINETVPNRFSPKSPDKAHLNLHINSLELGDSAVYFCASSHASELYSSPLHFGNGTRLTVT.

V and J are TRBV6-5 and TRBJ1-6; TRBD1 agrees at 7 bases. The V gene end was trimmed by 6 bases and the J gene end by 10 bases; junction bases not matched to a gene: 9. Germline lookup yields CDR1 MNHEY and CDR2 SVGAGI. The CDR3 contains 14 residues. DNA for the CDR3: TGTGCCAGCAGGACAACAGGGGACGAGTCACCCCTCCACTTT. Amino acids: CASRTTGDESPLHF.

The rearrangement links TRBV20-1 to TRBJ2-7; a possible D gene is TRBD2 (6 bases). Per the germline V gene, CDR1 is DFQATT and CDR2 is SNEGSKA (reference sequence). V lost 6 bases and J lost 1, with 7 bases in between. The CDR3 runs 11 residues. The CDR3 spells CSAEGSYEQYF. The CDR3 DNA follows: TGCAGTGCGGAGGGTTCCTACGAGCAGTACTTC.

This clonotype was seen repeatedly, ten times or more. The chain employs TRBV29-1 and TRBJ2-7; weak D call: TRBD1 (6 bases). Germline CDR1 reads SQVTM; CDR2 reads ANQGSEA. V lost 6 bases, J lost 2 bases, and 11 bases lay in between. The CDR3 totals 12 residues. Here the CDR3 DNA reads TGCAGCGTCGTACAGGGTACCTACGAGCAGTACTTC. The encoded protein is CSVVQGTYEQYF.

For this clonotype: One end of the junction varies from germline; a read error may be responsible. The chain joins TRBV7-6 to TRBJ2-3; D might be TRBD1 (6 bases). The CDR3 sequence is 15 residues long. Per germline, CDR1 SGHVS and CDR2 FNYEAQ. CDR3 protein: CACSSWTVVADTQYF. CDR3 DNA: TGTGCCTGCAGCTCTTGGACAGTGGTGGCAGATACGCAGTATTTT.

This clonotype was seen at least ten times. V and J are TRBV12-3 or TRBV12-4 and TRBJ1-1, with D unresolved. Trimming removed 3 bases from V and 0 bases from J, with 8 bases in between. The CDR3 spans 14 residues. In nucleotides, the CDR3 is TGTGCCAGCAGTTTCGTGGGCATGAACACTGAAGCTTTCTTT. As protein: CASSFVGMNTEAFF.

The chain is built from TRBV24-1 and TRBJ1-2, with D maybe TRBD1 (6 bases). Germline-derived CDR1 and CDR2 are KGHDR and SFDVKD. The CDR3 spans 12 residues. V was clipped by 6 bases and J by 10 bases, with 14 bases between them. CDR3 in amino acids: CATSPGEGTYTF. DNA for the CDR3: TGTGCCACCAGTCCAGGGGAAGGGACCTACACCTTC.

With respect to this clonotype: A much larger clone is a single base away; this may be a read error. This chain uses TRBV20-1 with TRBJ1-1, with D uncertain. The CDR3 totals 11 residues. Germline values: CDR1 DFQATT, CDR2 SNEGSKA (reference sequence). The CDR3 region is CSYTANTEASF. CDR3 nucleotide sequence: TGCAGCTACACGGCGAACACTGAAGCTTCCTTT.